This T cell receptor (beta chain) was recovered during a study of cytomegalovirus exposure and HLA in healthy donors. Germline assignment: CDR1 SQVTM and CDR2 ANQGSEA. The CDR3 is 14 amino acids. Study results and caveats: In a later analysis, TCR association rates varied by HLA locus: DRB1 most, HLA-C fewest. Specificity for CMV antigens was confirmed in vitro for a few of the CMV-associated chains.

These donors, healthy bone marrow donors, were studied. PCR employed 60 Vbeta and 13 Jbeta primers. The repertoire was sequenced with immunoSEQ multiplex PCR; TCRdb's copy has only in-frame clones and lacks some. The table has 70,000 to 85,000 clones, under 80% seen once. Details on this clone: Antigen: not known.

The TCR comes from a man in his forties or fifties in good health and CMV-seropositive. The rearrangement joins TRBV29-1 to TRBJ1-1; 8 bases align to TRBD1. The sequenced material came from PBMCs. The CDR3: CRSERQGAKTEAFF. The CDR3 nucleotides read TGCAGGTCAGAACGCCAGGGGGCTAAGACTGAAGCTTTCTTT.